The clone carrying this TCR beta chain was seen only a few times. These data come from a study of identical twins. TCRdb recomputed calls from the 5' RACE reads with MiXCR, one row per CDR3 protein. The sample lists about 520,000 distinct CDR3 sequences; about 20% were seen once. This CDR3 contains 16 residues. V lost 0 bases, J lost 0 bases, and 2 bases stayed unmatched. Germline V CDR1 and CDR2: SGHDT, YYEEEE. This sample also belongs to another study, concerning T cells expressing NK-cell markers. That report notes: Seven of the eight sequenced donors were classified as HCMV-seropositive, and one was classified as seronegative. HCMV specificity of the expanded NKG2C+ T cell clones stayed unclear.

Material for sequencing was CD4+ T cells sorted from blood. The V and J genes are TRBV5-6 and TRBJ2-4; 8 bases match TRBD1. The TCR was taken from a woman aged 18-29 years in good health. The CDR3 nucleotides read TGTGCCAGCAGCTTGGGACAGGGGTTAGCCAAAAACATTCAGTACTTC. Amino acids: CASSLGQGLAKNIQYF.